This T cell receptor (beta chain) originates from a study of beta chain features in type 1 diabetes. Overall study: In all, 107,917,701 sorted cells from all samples were analyzed.

Reverse transcribing all isolated RNA meant expressed TCRB transcripts were sequenced. TCRdb's copy holds only in-frame clones and misses some; the assay was immunoSEQ multiplex PCR. The data contain more than 550,000 clones, about 14% of them singletons. Purity exceeded 95% in all sorted populations. This clone was observed a handful of times. Its matching antigen is unknown. Study outcomes and limitations: For patients and controls alike, PCR might favor shorter templates to the same degree. The similarity of naive, central memory and Treg TCRB repertoires appeared greater among patients than among healthy donors. Among all four CD4+ subsets, Type 1 diabetes patients had TCRB CDR3s that were moderately but significantly shorter.

Trimming left V 1 base short and J 3 bases short, with 10 bases between. CDR1 and CDR2 (germline): SGHTA, FQGTGA. This CDR3 has 16 residues. This TCR was sampled from a man aged 18 to 30 with type 1 diabetes. Sequenced material: naive CD4+ T cells from blood. This sequence joins TRBV7-3 and TRBJ2-6; D unclear. The CDR3 DNA follows: TGTGCCAGCAGCTTAATGCCTGTCTATGGGGCCAACGTCCTGACTTTC. Its protein product is CASSLMPVYGANVLTF.